These 26 T cell receptor beta chains were sequenced from one sample in a study of TIL therapy for anti-PD-1-resistant metastatic lung cancer. Time point of the sample: pre-treatment sample, taken before nivolumab and TIL therapy. The tumor samples were excised metastases, mostly pleural nodules or supraclavicular lymph nodes. The libraries were made with immunoSEQ v3. Repertoires were generated with immunoSEQ multiplex PCR, while TCRdb's copy carries only in-frame clones and drops some. This table holds about 26,000 clones, around 77% found once. Sequencing used tumor tissue, obtained at baseline. These receptors all stem from a person between 30 and 79 years old with non-small cell lung cancer.

V and J are TRBV6-4 and TRBJ2-3; TRBD2 matches at 14 bases. The CDR3 length is 15 residues. Germline loops: CDR1 MRHNA, CDR2 SNTAGT. The trim removed 3 bases at V and 4 bases at J, leaving 0 bases unmatched. CDR3 amino acids: CASSETSGGADTQYF. The CDR3 bases are TGTGCCAGCAGTGAGACTAGCGGGGGGGCAGATACGCAGTATTTT.

This sequence joins TRBV7-8 and TRBJ1-1; 10 nucleotides align to TRBD1. This CDR3 is built from 16 residues. V lost 7 bases and J lost 3; bases outside the gene matches: 11. Germline V gene lookup returns CDR1 SGHVS and CDR2 FQNEAQ. CDR3 in DNA: TGTGCCAGCAATGGAAGACAGGGGGCTGTACACACTGAAGCTTTCTTT. It encodes CASNGRQGAVHTEAFF.

The chain recombines TRBV29-1 with TRBJ2-5; 9 bases align to TRBD1. The CDR3 has 13 amino acids. V dropped 7 bases and J dropped 5; count of bases not matched to a gene: 8. The germline gives CDR1 SQVTM, CDR2 ANQGSEA. The DNA for the CDR3 is TGCAGCGCCAGGGACAGGGCCCTTGAGACCCAGTACTTC. The encoded protein is CSARDRALETQYF.

The V call is TRBV10-3, the J call TRBJ1-2; a weak D match, TRBD1 (6 bases). V shed 2 bases and J shed 6 bases, with 19 bases lying between them. Germline CDR1 is ENHRY and CDR2 is SYGVKD. This CDR3 is 16 amino acids long. The CDR3 DNA reads TGTGCCATCAGTGAGCGGGGGGCAGGGGCGGGCGATGGCTACACCTTC. Its protein product is CAISERGAGAGDGYTF.

The chain employs TRBV15 and TRBJ1-2, with 9 nucleotides matching TRBD1. Germline V gene lookup returns CDR1 LNHNV and CDR2 YYDKDF (reference sequence). The CDR3 has 14 amino acids. Unmatched junction bases numbered 1, after V lost 1 base and J lost 4 bases. CDR3 residues: CATSRVTGGYGYTF. The CDR3 region has the DNA TGTGCCACCAGCAGAGTGACAGGGGGCTATGGCTACACCTTC.

V is TRBV13 and J is TRBJ1-1; D gene unclear. Per the germline V gene, CDR1 is PRHDT and CDR2 is FYEKMQ (reference sequence). The CDR3 covers 13 residues. V lost 5 bases to trimming and J lost 3 bases, with 10 bases between them. The CDR3 DNA reads TGTGCCAGCAGCCTAAGGGCGTACACTGAAGCTTTCTTT. Protein sequence: CASSLRAYTEAFF.

The rearrangement joins TRBV6-1 to TRBJ1-6, with D tentatively TRBD1 (5 bases). The V and J ends lost 5 bases and 6 bases respectively, with 8 bases between them. Germline-derived CDR1 and CDR2 are MNHNS and SASEGT. CDR3 length: 13 amino acids. CDR3 loop: CASSLGRNSPLHF. CDR3 DNA: TGTGCCAGCAGTTTGGGACGTAATTCACCCCTCCACTTT.

This clone was found a few times. The rearrangement links TRBV6-4 to TRBJ2-2, with TRBD2 as a possible D gene (5 bases). The germline V and J ends were trimmed by 4 bases and 3 bases, with 12 bases remaining between them. The CDR3 is made up of 15 amino acids. Germline loops: CDR1 MRHNA, CDR2 SNTAGT. CDR3 in amino acids: CASSATSGDTGELFF. CDR3 sequence (DNA): TGTGCCAGCAGTGCTACGAGCGGCGACACCGGGGAGCTGTTTTTT.

The rearrangement links TRBV5-1 to TRBJ2-1; TRBD2 matches at 8 bases. The V gene's germline CDR1 is SGHRS and CDR2 YFSETQ. V gave up 0 bases and J gave up 10 bases; unmatched junction bases: 3. The CDR3 consists of 13 residues. CDR3 DNA: TGCGCCAGCAGCTTGGCCCCTAGCGGGGAGCAGTTCTTC. Encoded protein: CASSLAPSGEQFF.

The count of this clone is one. Its ends do not fully match the called genes, so a read error is possible. The rearrangement uses TRBV7-7 and TRBJ2-1, with TRBD2 identical over 8 bases. In germline, CDR1 is SSHAT, CDR2 FNYEAQ (reference sequence). CDR3 length equals 15 residues. In DNA form, the CDR3 reads TGTGCTAGCAGCTTAATCGGCGGGGGGTTGGATGAGCAGTTCTTC. Translation gives CASSLIGGGLDEQFF.

The chain couples TRBV9 to TRBJ2-3; possibly TRBD1 for D (6 bases). This CDR3 spans 17 amino acids. Germline-derived CDR1 and CDR2 are SGDLS and YYNGEE. The V end lost 1 base, the J end lost 0 bases, and 15 bases lay between the germline ends. The DNA for the CDR3 is TGTGCCAGCAGCGTATGGGTGGGGGCAGGAAGCACAGATACGCAGTATTTT. It yields the protein CASSVWVGAGSTDTQYF.

This chain links TRBV2 with TRBJ2-2, with 8 bases lining up with TRBD2. CDR1 and CDR2 from the germline V gene are SNHLY and FYNNEI. The V segment lost 11 bases and the J segment 6 bases; nucleotides outside the gene matches: 11. The CDR3 has 14 amino acids. CDR3 DNA sequence: TGTGCCGGCGGGGCGGGGGGTTTCCCCGGGGAGCTGTTTTTT. Protein product: CAGGAGGFPGELFF.

The chain employs TRBV6-5 and TRBJ1-6, with D uncertain. There are 16 residues in the CDR3. Germline values: CDR1 MNHEY, CDR2 SVGAGI. With 2 bases removed from V and 13 bases from J, the gap between germline ends came to 21 bases. CDR3 sequence: CASSYLSAFSVLPLHF. The CDR3 bases are TGTGCCAGCAGTTACCTGTCGGCTTTCTCAGTGCTGCCCCTCCACTTT.

The chain is built from TRBV5-1 and TRBJ2-3; 9 bases line up with TRBD2. Germline V gives CDR1 SGHRS, CDR2 YFSETQ. With 4 bases clipped from V and 2 bases from J, the junction kept 8 bases outside the gene matches. This CDR3 spans 16 amino acids. CDR3 coding DNA: TGCGCCAGCAGCCCCCGTTTAGCGGGAGTCACAGATACGCAGTATTTT. Amino acids: CASSPRLAGVTDTQYF.

The chain is built from TRBV10-3 and TRBJ2-5; 10 bases map to TRBD1. The ends lost 7 bases at V and 5 bases at J; junction bases unmatched: 7. This CDR3 spans 14 amino acids. Looked up from germline, CDR1 is ENHRY and CDR2 is SYGVKD. CDR3 bases: TGTGCCATCAATCGGGGACAGGGGAAGGAGACCCAGTACTTC. Protein sequence: CAINRGQGKETQYF.

The CDR3 loop reads CASSFGIGGNTGELFF. The DNA of the CDR3 is TGTGCCAGCAGCTTTGGAATTGGCGGGAACACCGGGGAGCTGTTTTTT. The chain links TRBV7-6 to TRBJ2-2; D is unresolved. This CDR3 is built from 16 residues. The V gene's germline CDR1 is SGHVS and CDR2 FNYEAQ. Trimming cost V 3 bases and J 1 base, with 12 bases left between them.

This clone was observed a handful of times. The V call is TRBV6-5, the J call TRBJ1-6, with D possibly TRBD1 on 6 matching bases. Trimming took off 6 bases at V and 7 bases at J, with 13 bases between the two ends. CDR3 length equals 14 residues. CDR1 is MNHEY, CDR2 SVGAGI, per germline. CDR3 DNA sequence: TGTGCCAGCAGGAGACAGGATTGGAATTCACCCCTCCACTTT. Translated: CASRRQDWNSPLHF.

The chain employs TRBV5-1 and TRBJ2-3; D gene uncertain. The ends were cut back, 4 bases at V and 1 base at J, with 10 bases in the middle. Germline V gene sequence: CDR1 SGHRS, CDR2 YFSETQ. The CDR3 runs to 14 residues. CDR3 amino acids: CASSPGERTDTQYF. In DNA form, the CDR3 reads TGCGCCAGCAGCCCAGGAGAACGCACAGATACGCAGTATTTT.

The chain is built from TRBV19 and TRBJ1-2; 8 bases map to TRBD1. Trimming cost V 5 bases and J 6 bases; bases outside gene matches: 11. Germline loops: CDR1 LNHDA, CDR2 SQIVND (reference sequence). This CDR3 region has 15 residues. The CDR3, as DNA: TGTGCCAGTAGTCCCGGGTCAGGGGGCTCTAATGGCTACACCTTC. Its translation is CASSPGSGGSNGYTF. Complete variable domain (other parts from reference TRBV19 and TRBJ1-2): DGGITQSPKYLFRKEGQNVTLSCEQNLNHDAMYWYRQDPGQGLRLIYYSQIVNDFQKGDIAEGYSVSREKKESFPLTVTSAQKNPTAFYLCASSPGSGGSNGYTFGSGTRLTVV.

The CDR3 reads CASSALTSGASGVTQYF. The CDR3 bases are TGTGCCAGCAGCGCCCTGACTAGCGGGGCGAGCGGGGTTACGCAGTATTTT. The gene calls are TRBV9 and TRBJ2-3; TRBD2 agrees at 11 bases. In germline, CDR1 is SGDLS, CDR2 YYNGEE. The CDR3 is made up of 17 amino acids. V gave up 3 bases and J gave up 8 bases; unmatched junction bases: 14.

The rearrangement uses TRBV5-1 and TRBJ2-5, with D perhaps TRBD2 (6 bases). In germline, CDR1 is SGHRS, CDR2 YFSETQ. The CDR3 sequence is 14 residues long. V was shortened by 6 bases and J by 7 bases, with 19 bases between the two germline ends. The CDR3 DNA reads TGCGCCAGCACCGAGGAACCGGGACTTCCGACCCAGTACTTC. As protein: CASTEEPGLPTQYF.

The V and J genes are TRBV7-2 and TRBJ1-1; the match to TRBD1 covers 9 bases. Germline assignment: CDR1 SGHTA and CDR2 FQGNSA. The ends lost 5 bases at V and 5 bases at J; junction bases unmatched: 6. The CDR3 runs to 14 residues. CDR3 region: CASSPQGATTEAFF. The CDR3 region has the DNA TGTGCCAGCAGCCCACAGGGGGCAACGACTGAAGCTTTCTTT.

J is TRBJ2-7 and V is TRBV5-6; D is possibly TRBD1 (5 bases). Trimming took 0 bases from V and 3 from J, leaving 7 bases between them. CDR1 SGHDT and CDR2 YYEEEE come from the germline V gene. The CDR3 runs 13 residues. As DNA, the CDR3 is TGTGCCAGCAGCTTGGGGGGCCTCTACGAGCAGTACTTC. This translates into CASSLGGLYEQYF.

The J gene is TRBJ2-1, the V gene TRBV5-1; TRBD1 matches at 8 bases. CDR1 and CDR2 (germline): SGHRS, YFSETQ. The CDR3 is 16 residues long. Losses at the gene ends were 0 bases for V and 8 bases for J; bases not matched to a gene: 10. The chain's CDR3 is CASSLGDRGRFDEQFF. In DNA form, the CDR3 reads TGCGCCAGCAGCTTGGGTGACAGGGGTCGGTTCGATGAGCAGTTCTTC. Filled out from reference TRBV5-1 and TRBJ2-1, the complete variable domain reads KAGVTQTPRYLIKTRGQQVTLSCSPISGHRSVSWYQQTPGQGLQFLFEYFSETQRNKGNFPGRFSGRQFSNSRSEMNVSTLELGDSALYLCASSLGDRGRFDEQFFGPGTRLTVL.

V is TRBV7-2 and J is TRBJ1-6; D possibly corresponds to TRBD1 (5 bases). This CDR3 spans 15 amino acids. Germline-derived CDR1 and CDR2 are SGHTA and FQGNSA. Trimming removed 5 bases at V and 13 bases at J, with 21 bases between. In DNA, the CDR3 is TGTGCCAGCAGCACAGGAGTATCGGGATCCCTCCCCCTCCACTTT. Its protein product is CASSTGVSGSLPLHF.

This chain connects TRBV19 to TRBJ2-7, with TRBD1 matching over 8 bases. This CDR3 spans 14 amino acids. CDR1 and CDR2 from the germline V gene are LNHDA and SQIVND (reference sequence). Unmatched junction bases numbered 12, after V lost 7 bases and J lost 7 bases. The CDR3 protein is CASNDRTGSREQYF. The CDR3 nucleotides read TGTGCCAGTAACGATAGGACAGGGTCGAGGGAGCAGTACTTC.